This TCR beta chain is drawn from a study of T cell changes during pregnancy in multiple sclerosis. The trim removed 4 bases at V and 3 bases at J, leaving 6 bases unmatched. The germline V gene encodes CDR1 SGHVS and CDR2 FQNEAQ. The CDR3 is made up of 14 amino acids. Clones were read by immunoSEQ multiplex PCR, and TCRdb kept only the in-frame ones, dropping some. The table records roughly 49,000 clones, 92% of them present only once. The origin of this receptor is a female donor with multiple sclerosis, enrolled in a pregnancy study. The material sequenced was peripheral blood, taken after pregnancy. This sequence joins TRBV7-8 and TRBJ2-7, with 7 positions matching TRBD1. The CDR3: CASSSRQGSYEQYF. The CDR3 DNA reads as TGTGCCAGCAGCTCCAGACAGGGTAGCTACGAGCAGTACTTC. Based on the CDR3 plus reference TRBV7-8 and TRBJ2-7, the full variable domain is GAGVSQSPRYKVAKRGQDVALRCDPISGHVSLFWYQQALGQGPEFLTYFQNEAQLDKSGLPSDRFFAERPEGSVSTLKIQRTQQEDSAVYLCASSSRQGSYEQYFGPGTRLTVT.